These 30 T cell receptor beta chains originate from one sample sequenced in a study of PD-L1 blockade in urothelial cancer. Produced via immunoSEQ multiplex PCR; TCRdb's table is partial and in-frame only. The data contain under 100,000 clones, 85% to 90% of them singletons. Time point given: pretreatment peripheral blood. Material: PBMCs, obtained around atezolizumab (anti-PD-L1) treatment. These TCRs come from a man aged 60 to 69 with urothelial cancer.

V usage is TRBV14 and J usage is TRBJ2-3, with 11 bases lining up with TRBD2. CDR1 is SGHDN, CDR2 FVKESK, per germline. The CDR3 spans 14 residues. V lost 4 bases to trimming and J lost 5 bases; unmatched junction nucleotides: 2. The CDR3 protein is CASSLGLAGDTQYF. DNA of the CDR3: TGTGCCAGCAGCCTAGGACTAGCGGGAGATACGCAGTATTTT.

CDR3 in amino acids: CASSIDALAGGGYNEQFF. The DNA of the CDR3 is TGTGCCAGTAGTATAGATGCTCTAGCGGGAGGGGGGTACAATGAGCAGTTCTTC. This chain joins TRBV19 and TRBJ2-1; 12 nucleotides agree with TRBD2. CDR1 and CDR2 from the germline V gene are LNHDA and SQIVND (reference sequence). V dropped 0 bases and J dropped 4; count of bases not matched to a gene: 7. CDR3 length equals 18 residues.

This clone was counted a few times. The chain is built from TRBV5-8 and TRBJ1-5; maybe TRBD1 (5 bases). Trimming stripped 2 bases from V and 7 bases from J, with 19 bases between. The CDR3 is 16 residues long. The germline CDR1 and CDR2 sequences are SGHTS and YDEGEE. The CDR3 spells CASSFTYTNPGQPQHF. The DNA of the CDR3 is TGTGCCAGCAGCTTTACTTACACCAACCCAGGGCAGCCCCAGCATTTT.

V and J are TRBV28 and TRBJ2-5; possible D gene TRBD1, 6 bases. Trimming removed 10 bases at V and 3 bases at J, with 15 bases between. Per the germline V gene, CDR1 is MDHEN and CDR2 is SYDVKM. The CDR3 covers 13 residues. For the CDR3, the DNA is TGTGCCACCTTGGACAGAGCGGAAGAGACCCAGTACTTC. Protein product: CATLDRAEETQYF.

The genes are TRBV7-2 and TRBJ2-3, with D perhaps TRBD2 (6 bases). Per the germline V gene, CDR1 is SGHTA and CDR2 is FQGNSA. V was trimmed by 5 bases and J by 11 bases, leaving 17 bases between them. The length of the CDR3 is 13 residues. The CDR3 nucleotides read TGTGCCAGCAGCCCGCTGGCGGGATCCTGGCAGTATTTT. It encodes CASSPLAGSWQYF.

Here the CDR3 DNA reads TGCGCCAGCAGCCAAGATGCAGGGGGCTATGGCTACACCTTC. Its protein is CASSQDAGGYGYTF. The chain has TRBV4-3 and TRBJ1-2, with 7 bases aligning to TRBD1. This CDR3 comprises 14 residues. Germline CDR1 is LGHNA and CDR2 is YSLEER. V gave up 0 bases and J gave up 4 bases; unmatched junction bases: 2.

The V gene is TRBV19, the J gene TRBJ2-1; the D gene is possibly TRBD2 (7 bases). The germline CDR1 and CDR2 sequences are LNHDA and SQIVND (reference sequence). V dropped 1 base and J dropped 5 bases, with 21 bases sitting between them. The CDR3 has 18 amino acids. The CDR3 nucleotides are TGTGCCAGTAGTATAGGGTGGCGGGGGCGTCAAAGCGACAATGAGCAGTTCTTC. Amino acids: CASSIGWRGRQSDNEQFF.

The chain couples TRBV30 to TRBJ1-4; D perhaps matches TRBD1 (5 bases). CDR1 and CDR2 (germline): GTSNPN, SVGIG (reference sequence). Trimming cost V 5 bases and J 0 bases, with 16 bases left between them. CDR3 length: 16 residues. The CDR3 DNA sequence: TGTGCCTGGGGCGGGGCCCTTACTGCAACTAATGAAAAACTGTTTTTT. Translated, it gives CAWGGALTATNEKLFF.

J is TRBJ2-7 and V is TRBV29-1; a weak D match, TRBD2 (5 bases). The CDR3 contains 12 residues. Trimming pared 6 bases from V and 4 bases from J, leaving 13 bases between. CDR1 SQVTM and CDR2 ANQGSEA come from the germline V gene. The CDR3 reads CSVHDPGYEQYF. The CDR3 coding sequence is TGCAGCGTACATGACCCGGGGTACGAGCAGTACTTC.

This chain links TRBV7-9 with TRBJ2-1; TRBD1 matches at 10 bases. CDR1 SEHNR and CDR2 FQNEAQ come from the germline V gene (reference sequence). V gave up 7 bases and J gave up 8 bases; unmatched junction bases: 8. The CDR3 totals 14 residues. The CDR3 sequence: CASTKGTGVDEQFF. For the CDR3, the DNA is TGTGCCAGCACCAAAGGGACAGGGGTCGATGAGCAGTTCTTC.

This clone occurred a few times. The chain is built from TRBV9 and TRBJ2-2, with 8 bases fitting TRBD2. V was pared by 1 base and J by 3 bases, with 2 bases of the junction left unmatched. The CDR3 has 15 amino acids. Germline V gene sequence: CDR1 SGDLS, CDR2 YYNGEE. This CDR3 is CASSVRREDTGELFF. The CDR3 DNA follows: TGTGCCAGCAGCGTAAGGCGGGAGGACACCGGGGAGCTGTTTTTT.

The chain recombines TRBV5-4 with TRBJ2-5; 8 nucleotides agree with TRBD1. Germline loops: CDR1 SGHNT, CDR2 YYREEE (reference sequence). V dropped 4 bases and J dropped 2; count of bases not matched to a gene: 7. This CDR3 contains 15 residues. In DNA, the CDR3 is TGTGCCAGCAGCCCCACGACAGGGGAGCAAGAGACCCAGTACTTC. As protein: CASSPTTGEQETQYF.

CDR3 loop: CASSAVFNQPQHF. CDR3 nucleotides: TGTGCCAGCAGCGCGGTCTTCAATCAGCCCCAGCATTTT. The chain carries TRBV6-1 and TRBJ1-5; D unresolved. Germline CDR1 MNHNS, CDR2 SASEGT. The CDR3 extends over 13 amino acids. Trimming cost V 6 bases and J 3 bases, with 9 bases left between them.

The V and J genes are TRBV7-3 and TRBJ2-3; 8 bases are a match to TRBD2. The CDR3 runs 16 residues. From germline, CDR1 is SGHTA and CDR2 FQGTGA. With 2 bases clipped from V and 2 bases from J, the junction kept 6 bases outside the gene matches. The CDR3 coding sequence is TGTGCCAGCAGCTTATCTAGCGGGTTCTCCACAGATACGCAGTATTTT. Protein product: CASSLSSGFSTDTQYF.

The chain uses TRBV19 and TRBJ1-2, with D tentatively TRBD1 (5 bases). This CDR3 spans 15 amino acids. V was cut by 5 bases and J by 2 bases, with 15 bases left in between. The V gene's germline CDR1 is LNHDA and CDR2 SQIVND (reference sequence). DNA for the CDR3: TGTGCCAGTAGTTCCAGCCCCGCAGGGAACTATGGCTACACCTTC. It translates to CASSSSPAGNYGYTF.

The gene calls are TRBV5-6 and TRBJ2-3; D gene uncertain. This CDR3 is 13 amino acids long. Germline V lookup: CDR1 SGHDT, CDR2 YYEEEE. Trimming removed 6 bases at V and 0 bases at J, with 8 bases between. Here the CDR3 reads CASTVTSTDTQYF. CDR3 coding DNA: TGTGCCAGCACCGTGACTAGCACAGATACGCAGTATTTT.

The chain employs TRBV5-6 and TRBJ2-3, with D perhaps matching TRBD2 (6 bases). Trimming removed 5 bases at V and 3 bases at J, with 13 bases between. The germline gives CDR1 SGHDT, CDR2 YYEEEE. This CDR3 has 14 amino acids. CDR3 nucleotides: TGTGCCAGCAGGCAGCGGGTCACGACAGATACGCAGTATTTT. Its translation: CASRQRVTTDTQYF.

CDR3 region: CASSGVDGMNTGELFF. The DNA for the CDR3 is TGTGCCAGCAGTGGAGTGGACGGGATGAACACCGGGGAGCTGTTTTTT. The chain recombines TRBV2 with TRBJ2-2, with TRBD2 as a possible D gene (5 bases). Germline V CDR1 and CDR2: SNHLY, FYNNEI. The CDR3 loop spans 16 amino acids. V dropped 4 bases and J dropped 1 base, with 13 bases sitting between them.

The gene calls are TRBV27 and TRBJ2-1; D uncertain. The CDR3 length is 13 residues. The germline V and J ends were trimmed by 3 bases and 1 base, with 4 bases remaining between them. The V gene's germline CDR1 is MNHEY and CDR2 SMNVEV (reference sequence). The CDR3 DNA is TGTGCCAGCAGTTTCCATTCCTACAATGAGCAGTTCTTC. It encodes CASSFHSYNEQFF.

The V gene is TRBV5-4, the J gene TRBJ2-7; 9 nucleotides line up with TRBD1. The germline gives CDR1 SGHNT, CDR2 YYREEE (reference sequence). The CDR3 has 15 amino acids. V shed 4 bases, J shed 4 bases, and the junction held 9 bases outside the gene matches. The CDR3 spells CASSTRDRDLYEQYF. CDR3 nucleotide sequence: TGTGCCAGCAGCACCCGGGACAGGGATCTTTACGAGCAGTACTTC.

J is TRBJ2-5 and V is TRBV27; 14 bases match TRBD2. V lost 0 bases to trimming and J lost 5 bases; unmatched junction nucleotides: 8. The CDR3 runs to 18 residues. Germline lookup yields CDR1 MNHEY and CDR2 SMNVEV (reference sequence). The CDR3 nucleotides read TGTGCCAGCAGTTTATCCCTCCGACTAGCGGGAGGGCGGGAGACCCAGTACTTC. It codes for CASSLSLRLAGGRETQYF.

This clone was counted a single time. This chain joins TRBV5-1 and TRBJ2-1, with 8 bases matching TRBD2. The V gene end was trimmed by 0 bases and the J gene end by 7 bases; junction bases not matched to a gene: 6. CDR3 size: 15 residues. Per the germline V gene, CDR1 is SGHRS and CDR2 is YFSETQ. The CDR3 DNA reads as TGCGCCAGCAGCTTGGGAGCGGGAGCCGGGAATGAGCAGTTCTTC. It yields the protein CASSLGAGAGNEQFF.

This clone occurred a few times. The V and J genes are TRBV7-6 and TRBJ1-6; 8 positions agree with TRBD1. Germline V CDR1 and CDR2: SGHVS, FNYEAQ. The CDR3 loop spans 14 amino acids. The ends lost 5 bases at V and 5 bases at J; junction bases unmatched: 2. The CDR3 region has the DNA TGTGCCAGCAGCCTGGGACAGGATAATTCACCCCTCCACTTT. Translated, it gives CASSLGQDNSPLHF.

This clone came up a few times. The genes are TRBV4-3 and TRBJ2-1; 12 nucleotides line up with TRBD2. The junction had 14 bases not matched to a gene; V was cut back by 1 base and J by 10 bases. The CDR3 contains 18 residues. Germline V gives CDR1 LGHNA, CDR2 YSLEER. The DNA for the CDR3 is TGCGCCAGCAGCCAAGGTCTAGCGGGAGGGCCATGGGCGGGAGAGCAGTTCTTC. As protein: CASSQGLAGGPWAGEQFF.

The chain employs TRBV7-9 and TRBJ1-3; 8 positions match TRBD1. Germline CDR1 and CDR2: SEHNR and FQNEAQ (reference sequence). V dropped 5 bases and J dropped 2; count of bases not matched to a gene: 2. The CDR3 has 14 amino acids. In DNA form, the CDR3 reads TGTGCCAGCAGCCCGACAGGGGCTGGAAACACCATATATTTT. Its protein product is CASSPTGAGNTIYF.

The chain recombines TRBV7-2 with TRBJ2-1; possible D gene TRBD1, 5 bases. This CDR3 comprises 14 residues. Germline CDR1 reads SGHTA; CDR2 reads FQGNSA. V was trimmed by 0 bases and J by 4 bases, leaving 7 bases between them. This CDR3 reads CASSLAGPYNEQFF. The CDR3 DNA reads TGTGCCAGCAGCTTAGCGGGGCCGTACAATGAGCAGTTCTTC.

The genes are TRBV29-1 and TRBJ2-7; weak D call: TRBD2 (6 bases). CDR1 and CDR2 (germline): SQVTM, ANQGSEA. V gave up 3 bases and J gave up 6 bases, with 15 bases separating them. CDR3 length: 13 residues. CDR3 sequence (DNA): TGCAGCGTTGAGGGTTTGCGGGGTGGCGAGCAGTACTTC. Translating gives CSVEGLRGGEQYF.

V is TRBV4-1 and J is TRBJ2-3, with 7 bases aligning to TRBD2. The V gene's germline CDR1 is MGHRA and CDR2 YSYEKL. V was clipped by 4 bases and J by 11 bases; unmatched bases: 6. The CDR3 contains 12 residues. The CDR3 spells CASSRMGTKQYF. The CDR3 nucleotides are TGCGCCAGCAGCCGCATGGGGACTAAGCAGTATTTT.

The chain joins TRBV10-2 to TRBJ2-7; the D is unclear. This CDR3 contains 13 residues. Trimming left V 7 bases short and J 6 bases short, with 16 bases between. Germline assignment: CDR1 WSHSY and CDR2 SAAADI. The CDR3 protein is CASTLTHSSEQYF. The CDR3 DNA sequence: TGCGCCAGCACTCTTACGCACAGTTCCGAGCAGTACTTC.

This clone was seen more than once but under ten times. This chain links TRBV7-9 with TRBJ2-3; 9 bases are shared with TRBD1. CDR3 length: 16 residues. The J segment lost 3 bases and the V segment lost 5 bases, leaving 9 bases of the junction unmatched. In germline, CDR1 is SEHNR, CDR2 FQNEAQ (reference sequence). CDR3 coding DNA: TGTGCCAGCAGCCAAGAACAGGGGGCTTTTACAGATACGCAGTATTTT. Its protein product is CASSQEQGAFTDTQYF.